One sample yielded the 24 T cell receptor beta chains listed below, sequenced in a study of CD8 T cells in ankylosing spondylitis. A single record per CDR3 protein comes from TCRdb applying MiXCR to the 5' RACE reads. The sample shows fewer than 25,000 distinct CDR3 sequences, over 10% of them seen only once. The sample consisted of blood. The receptors shown here come from a male donor with ankylosing spondylitis or in good health (not recorded which).

This clonotype was observed a few times. CDR3 bases: TGTGCCAGCAGCCCGGGACTAGCGGGAAACACCGGGGAGCTGTTTTTT. This encodes CASSPGLAGNTGELFF. V usage is TRBV5-4 and J usage is TRBJ2-2; 13 bases match TRBD2. After removal of 4 bases from V and 2 bases from J, the junction contained 2 bases not matched to a gene. Looked up from germline, CDR1 is SGHNT and CDR2 is YYREEE (reference sequence). This CDR3 is 16 amino acids long.

The chain combines TRBV28 with TRBJ1-5; 7 bases map to TRBD1. The germline CDR1 and CDR2 sequences are MDHEN and SYDVKM. CDR3 size: 15 residues. J lost 0 bases, V lost 4 bases, and 3 bases had no gene match. DNA for the CDR3: TGTGCCAGCAGTTCCAGGGGGGGTAGCAATCAGCCCCAGCATTTT. Translating gives CASSSRGGSNQPQHF. The full variable domain, with the rest looked up from reference TRBV28 and TRBJ1-5, is DVKVTQSSRYLVKRTGEKVFLECVQDMDHENMFWYRQDPGLGLRLIYFSYDVKMKEKGDIPEGYSVSREKKERFSLILESASTNQTSMYLCASSSRGGSNQPQHFGDGTRLSIL.

In its sample, this clonotype was seen once. The CDR3 bases are TGCAGCGTTGGGACTAGCGGGGAATTGAAGTATTTT. Translation gives CSVGTSGELKYF. The rearrangement joins TRBV29-1 to TRBJ2-3; TRBD2 aligns across 12 bases. The CDR3 contains 12 residues. The germline CDR1 and CDR2 sequences are SQVTM and ANQGSEA. The J segment lost 13 bases and the V segment lost 4 bases, leaving 6 bases of the junction unmatched.

Within the sample, this clonotype is medium-sized. Germline and junction disagree at one end, which may indicate a read error. The chain joins TRBV7-2 to TRBJ1-1, with no clear D. The CDR3 is 16 residues long. Germline-derived CDR1 and CDR2 are SGHTA and FQGNSA. The CDR3: CASSVAFLSGNTEAFF. The CDR3, as DNA: TGTGCCAGCAGCGTAGCCTTTTTAAGTGGTAACACTGAAGCTTTCTTT.

The table lists this clonotype with a few counts. DNA of the CDR3: TGTGCCAGCAGCCCCCATCGTGGGAGCGAAGCTTTCTTT. Amino acids: CASSPHRGSEAFF. The V call is TRBV28, the J call TRBJ1-1; no clear D. Germline CDR1 reads MDHEN; CDR2 reads SYDVKM. The ends were cut back, 6 bases at V and 8 bases at J, with 16 bases in the middle. The CDR3 spans 13 residues.

This clonotype was counted once. The rearrangement joins TRBV30 to TRBJ2-1; possibly TRBD1 for D (5 bases). The CDR3 has 13 residues. Germline CDR1 is GTSNPN and CDR2 is SVGIG (reference sequence). Trimming removed 2 bases at V and 8 bases at J, with 13 bases between. Here the CDR3 DNA reads TGTGCCTGGAGTCTGTACGGCAGGGATGAGCAGTTCTTC. As protein: CAWSLYGRDEQFF. The variable domain in full, with the rest retrieved from reference TRBV30 and TRBJ2-1, is SQTIHQWPATLVQPVGSPLSLECTVEGTSNPNLYWYRQAAGRGLQLLFYSVGIGQISSEVPQNLSASRPQDRQFILSSKKLLLSDSGFYLCAWSLYGRDEQFFGPGTRLTVL.

Only a few counts were recorded for this clonotype. The CDR3 DNA sequence: TGCAGCTCCCTTGACAGGAAGACTGAAGCTTTCTTT. It yields the protein CSSLDRKTEAFF. The rearrangement uses TRBV29-1 and TRBJ1-1, with D possibly being TRBD1 (6 bases). V gave up 8 bases and J gave up 5 bases, with 15 bases separating them. This CDR3 is built from 12 residues. Germline CDR1 SQVTM, CDR2 ANQGSEA.

The chain uses TRBV20-1 and TRBJ1-4; TRBD1 agrees at 7 bases. Trimming cost V 4 bases and J 0 bases; bases outside gene matches: 8. The V gene's germline CDR1 is DFQATT and CDR2 SNEGSKA (reference sequence). The CDR3 length is 16 residues. CDR3 nucleotides: TGCAGTGCTACGGACAGGAAGATGGCAACTAATGAAAAACTGTTTTTT. Protein: CSATDRKMATNEKLFF.

V is TRBV7-3 and J is TRBJ2-3; perhaps TRBD2 as D (5 bases). The CDR3 has 14 amino acids. Germline CDR1 and CDR2: SGHTA and FQGTGA. V was cut by 5 bases and J by 2 bases, with 11 bases left in between. The CDR3 coding sequence is TGTGCCAGCAGCAGGAGCGGAAACACAGATACGCAGTATTTT. As protein: CASSRSGNTDTQYF.

The gene calls are TRBV4-3 and TRBJ1-3, with unresolved D. The germline V gene has CDR1 LGHNA and CDR2 YSLEER. V lost 1 base and J 0 bases, leaving 4 bases between the germline ends. CDR3 length: 14 residues. CDR3: CASSQGNSGNTIYF. CDR3 sequence (DNA): TGCGCCAGCAGCCAAGGGAACTCTGGAAACACCATATATTTT.

The gene calls are TRBV6-6 and TRBJ2-1; 8 nucleotides align to TRBD2. Germline V gene data show CDR1 as MNHNY and CDR2 as SVGAGI (reference sequence). The V segment lost 0 bases and the J segment 4 bases; nucleotides outside the gene matches: 5. CDR3 size: 16 residues. Here the CDR3 reads CASSYSRAGDYNEQFF. The CDR3 bases are TGTGCCAGCAGTTACTCGAGAGCGGGGGATTACAATGAGCAGTTCTTC.

The table lists this clonotype with many counts. This chain connects TRBV7-2 to TRBJ2-1; the D is unclear. The CDR3 extends over 13 amino acids. V lost 1 base and J 9 bases, leaving 10 bases between the germline ends. Germline CDR1 is SGHTA and CDR2 is FQGNSA. The CDR3 nucleotides read TGTGCCAGCAGCTTAGTTCGGGTTGGTGAGCAGTTCTTC. Its protein product is CASSLVRVGEQFF.

This clonotype was observed a few times. The CDR3 loop is CASSWERRGNTGELFF. The CDR3 DNA reads TGTGCCAGCAGTTGGGAAAGAAGAGGGAACACCGGGGAGCTGTTTTTT. V gene TRBV27 combines with J gene TRBJ2-2; D call uncertain. The CDR3 runs to 16 residues. Germline V gene data show CDR1 as MNHEY and CDR2 as SMNVEV (reference sequence). V gave up 4 bases and J gave up 1 base, with 13 bases separating them.

This chain uses TRBV6-5 with TRBJ2-5, with D possibly TRBD1 on 5 matching bases. The CDR3 covers 15 residues. V shed 5 bases and J shed 4 bases, with 17 bases lying between them. Per germline, CDR1 MNHEY and CDR2 SVGAGI. CDR3 protein: CASSESTGPPETQYF. CDR3 in DNA: TGTGCCAGCAGTGAATCAACAGGTCCGCCAGAGACCCAGTACTTC.

The chain joins TRBV29-1 to TRBJ2-3; no clear D gene. The CDR3 is made up of 13 amino acids. V lost 1 base to trimming and J lost 2 bases, with 7 bases between them. Germline V lookup: CDR1 SQVTM, CDR2 ANQGSEA. DNA of the CDR3: TGCAGCGTTGAAGTCTCCAACACAGATACGCAGTATTTT. Translation: CSVEVSNTDTQYF.

By sample fraction, this clonotype is medium-sized. The chain combines TRBV6-5 with TRBJ2-7, with 8 positions matching TRBD2. The CDR3 totals 14 residues. The junction had 6 bases not matched to a gene; V was cut back by 5 bases and J by 3 bases. Per the germline V gene, CDR1 is MNHEY and CDR2 is SVGAGI. The CDR3 DNA reads as TGTGCCAGCAGTGCCGGGACTAGAGGCTACGAGCAGTACTTC. Protein sequence: CASSAGTRGYEQYF.

This chain joins TRBV27 and TRBJ2-7, with unresolved D. CDR1 and CDR2 from the germline V gene are MNHEY and SMNVEV (reference sequence). V gave up 3 bases and J gave up 1 base, with 7 bases separating them. The CDR3 is made up of 13 amino acids. CDR3 DNA sequence: TGTGCCAGCAGTTTCGCAGGATCCTACGAGCAGTACTTC. The encoded protein is CASSFAGSYEQYF.

The chain employs TRBV20-1 and TRBJ2-1, with D tentatively TRBD1 (6 bases). V dropped 5 bases and J dropped 9 bases, with 20 bases sitting between them. This CDR3 region has 14 residues. The germline V gene encodes CDR1 DFQATT and CDR2 SNEGSKA (reference sequence). The CDR3 is CSAHRQGSTREQFF. CDR3 in DNA: TGCAGTGCTCACAGGCAGGGGTCCACCCGTGAGCAGTTCTTC.

This clonotype was counted many times. This chain uses TRBV28 with TRBJ2-7; TRBD1 matches at 9 bases. CDR3 length equals 14 residues. Germline V CDR1 and CDR2: MDHEN, SYDVKM. J was trimmed by 7 bases and V by 4 bases; bases with no gene match: 8. The CDR3 region is CASSYGTGTEEQYV. CDR3 sequence (DNA): TGTGCCAGCAGTTACGGGACAGGGACGGAAGAGCAGTACGTC.

The chain has TRBV7-9 and TRBJ2-3; no clear D. V lost 4 bases and J 5 bases, leaving 19 bases between the germline ends. The CDR3 consists of 16 residues. The V gene's germline CDR1 is SEHNR and CDR2 FQNEAQ (reference sequence). The CDR3 sequence is CASSSLVPPSQDTQYF. CDR3 in DNA: TGTGCCAGCAGCTCGTTAGTCCCACCCTCACAAGATACGCAGTATTTT.

J is TRBJ2-2 and V is TRBV12-3 or TRBV12-4, with D perhaps TRBD2 (5 bases). The V gene lost 5 bases and the J gene lost 6 bases, with 10 bases spanning the gap. The CDR3 contains 13 residues. The CDR3 coding sequence is TGTGCCAGCAGTCTCGGGCGGGCCGGGGAGCTGTTTTTT. Protein: CASSLGRAGELFF.

The chain joins TRBV25-1 to TRBJ2-2, with 10 bases lining up with TRBD1. CDR1 and CDR2 (germline): MGHDK, SYGVNS. Trimming cost V 6 bases and J 7 bases; bases outside gene matches: 8. This CDR3 is 15 amino acids long. CDR3 in amino acids: CASRQDRGQSGELFF. The DNA of the CDR3 is TGTGCCAGCAGACAAGACAGGGGGCAAAGCGGGGAGCTGTTTTTT.

This clonotype was detected a few times. The genes are TRBV12-3 or TRBV12-4 and TRBJ2-7; 12 positions match TRBD1. The CDR3 consists of 13 residues. With V trimmed by 6 bases and J by 8 bases, 5 bases remained unmatched. As DNA, the CDR3 is TGTGCCAGCAGCTCCGGGACAGGGGGCCAGCAGTACGTC. As protein: CASSSGTGGQQYV.

At least ten counts were recorded for this clonotype. The rearrangement joins TRBV28 to TRBJ2-1, with TRBD2 as a possible D gene (5 bases). This CDR3 has 15 amino acids. V was pared by 8 bases and J by 9 bases, with 23 bases between. Germline V lookup: CDR1 MDHEN, CDR2 SYDVKM. CDR3 loop: CASSFLLRDSREQFF. The DNA of the CDR3 is TGTGCCAGCTCCTTTCTTTTGAGGGATTCACGTGAGCAGTTCTTC.